The clone carrying this T cell receptor beta chain has more than one count but fewer than ten. Its specificity is not known. These data are taken from a study of T cell clones after liver transplantation. Study-wide background: Until 12-24 months post-transplant, subjects got standard immunosuppression and no induction. General study results and limits: In a couple of subjects, few donor cells limited the measurable donor-reactive repertoire. Post-transplant, graft-donor-reactive CD4 TCRbeta sequences in blood dropped significantly in most of the 8 subjects.

The CDR3 has 16 residues. V was cut by 4 bases and J by 2 bases, with 16 bases left in between. Per the germline V gene, CDR1 is LNHDA and CDR2 is SQIVND (reference sequence). Clones were read by immunoSEQ multiplex PCR, and TCRdb kept only the in-frame ones, dropping some. The data contain 80,000 or so clones, roughly 80% of them singletons. Thawed unstimulated PBMCs were FACS-sorted by CD3, CD4 and CD8 into two populations. This clonotype was obtained from a human patient who received a liver transplant. Some T cells may arise from the graft donor. The J gene is TRBJ2-3, the V gene TRBV19, with D tentatively TRBD1 (5 bases). Sequenced here: CD4+ T cells from blood, sampled almost 47 months after liver transplant. The CDR3 loop reads CASSTDSYRATDTQYF. CDR3 DNA sequence: TGTGCCAGTAGTACCGACAGCTACCGAGCCACAGATACGCAGTATTTT.